The 7 T cell receptor beta chains below all came from one sample that was sequenced in a study of blood T cell repertoires in COVID-19. Here immunoSEQ multiplex PCR was the method, and the copy in TCRdb shows in-frame clones only, minus some. The profile covers roughly 14,000 clones, with around nine tenths appearing a single time and 17% taken by the ten largest. The sequencing input was peripheral blood. The origin of the receptors is a human donor with active COVID-19. The donor label of this sample is uncertain.

J is TRBJ1-6 and V is TRBV6-1, with D hard to call. Per the germline V gene, CDR1 is MNHNS and CDR2 is SASEGT. The CDR3 extends over 17 amino acids. Deletions cut 4 bases from V and 6 bases from J, with 19 bases between. CDR3 DNA sequence: TGTGCCAGCAGTGGGCGATCCCCCGGACGGGGTAATTCACCCCTCCACTTT. This translates into CASSGRSPGRGNSPLHF.

The rearrangement uses TRBV15 and TRBJ2-7; possibly TRBD1 for D (6 bases). Germline values: CDR1 LNHNV, CDR2 YYDKDF (reference sequence). The V and J ends lost 3 bases and 1 base respectively, with 16 bases between them. The CDR3 totals 16 residues. This CDR3 is CATSSYEQGRSYEQYF. Written as DNA, the CDR3 is TGTGCCACCAGCAGTTACGAACAGGGCAGGTCCTACGAGCAGTACTTC. Using reference TRBV15 and TRBJ2-7 for the parts outside the CDR3, the full variable domain is DAMVIQNPRYQVTQFGKPVTLSCSQTLNHNVMYWYQQKSSQAPKLLFHYYDKDFNNEADTPDNFQSRRPNTSFCFLDIRSPGLGDTAMYLCATSSYEQGRSYEQYFGPGTRLTVT.

V and J are TRBV11-3 and TRBJ2-7; a possible D gene is TRBD2 (6 bases). CDR3 size: 13 residues. Germline-derived CDR1 and CDR2 are SGHNT and YENEEA. V was trimmed by 10 bases and J by 0 bases, leaving 13 bases between them. CDR3 nucleotide sequence: TGTGCCACTAAAGCGGGCAGCTCCTACGAGCAGTACTTC. It specifies CATKAGSSYEQYF.

The rearrangement uses TRBV5-1 and TRBJ2-5, with a possible D match to TRBD1 (6 bases). The CDR3 has 15 residues. Germline V gene lookup returns CDR1 SGHRS and CDR2 YFSETQ. Trimming removed 3 bases at V and 1 base at J, with 13 bases between. CDR3 DNA: TGCGCCAGCAGCTGGGCCGGGACACGCCAAGAGACCCAGTACTTC. The encoded protein is CASSWAGTRQETQYF.

This chain connects TRBV5-1 to TRBJ2-1; tentative D call: TRBD2 (5 bases). Germline CDR1 reads SGHRS; CDR2 reads YFSETQ. CDR3 size: 14 residues. V lost 3 bases, J lost 1 base, and 8 bases lay in between. Here the CDR3 reads CASSSSGSYNEQFF. CDR3 DNA sequence: TGCGCCAGCAGCTCCAGCGGATCCTACAATGAGCAGTTCTTC. Drawing the rest from reference TRBV5-1 and TRBJ2-1, the complete variable domain is KAGVTQTPRYLIKTRGQQVTLSCSPISGHRSVSWYQQTPGQGLQFLFEYFSETQRNKGNFPGRFSGRQFSNSRSEMNVSTLELGDSALYLCASSSSGSYNEQFFGPGTRLTVL.

The chain couples TRBV30 to TRBJ1-2, with 7 bases that match TRBD1. J gave up 4 bases and V 2 bases, and 4 bases lay outside the gene matches. The CDR3 contains 13 residues. Germline V gives CDR1 GTSNPN, CDR2 SVGIG (reference sequence). The CDR3 DNA is TGTGCCTGGAGTAGGGACAGACCCTATGGCTACACCTTC. Its protein is CAWSRDRPYGYTF.

This clone appeared once. The chain's CDR3 is CASSYGRNTDTQYF. The CDR3 nucleotides read TGTGCCAGCAGTTACGGGCGAAATACAGATACGCAGTATTTT. The chain uses TRBV6-6 and TRBJ2-3; D not certain. This CDR3 spans 14 amino acids. The germline V and J ends were trimmed by 2 bases and 3 bases, with 9 bases remaining between them. Germline values: CDR1 MNHNY, CDR2 SVGAGI (reference sequence).